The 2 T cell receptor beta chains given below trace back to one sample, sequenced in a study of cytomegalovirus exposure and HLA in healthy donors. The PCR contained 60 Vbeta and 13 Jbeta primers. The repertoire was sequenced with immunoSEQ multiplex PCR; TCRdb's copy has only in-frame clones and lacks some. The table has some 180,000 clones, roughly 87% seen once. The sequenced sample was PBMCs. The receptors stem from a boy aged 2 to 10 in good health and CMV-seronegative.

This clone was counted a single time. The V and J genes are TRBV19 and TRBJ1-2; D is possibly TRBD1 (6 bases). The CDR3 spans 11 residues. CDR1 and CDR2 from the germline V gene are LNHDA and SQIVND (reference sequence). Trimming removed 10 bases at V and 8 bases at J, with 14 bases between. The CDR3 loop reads CATYRDRGYTF. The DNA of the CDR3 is TGTGCCACCTACAGGGATAGAGGCTACACCTTC.

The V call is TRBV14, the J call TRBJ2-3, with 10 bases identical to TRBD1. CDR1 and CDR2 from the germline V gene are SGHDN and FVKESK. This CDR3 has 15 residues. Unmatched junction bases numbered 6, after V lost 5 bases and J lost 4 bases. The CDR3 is CASSAGQGVADTQYF. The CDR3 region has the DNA TGTGCCAGCAGCGCTGGACAGGGGGTAGCAGATACGCAGTATTTT.